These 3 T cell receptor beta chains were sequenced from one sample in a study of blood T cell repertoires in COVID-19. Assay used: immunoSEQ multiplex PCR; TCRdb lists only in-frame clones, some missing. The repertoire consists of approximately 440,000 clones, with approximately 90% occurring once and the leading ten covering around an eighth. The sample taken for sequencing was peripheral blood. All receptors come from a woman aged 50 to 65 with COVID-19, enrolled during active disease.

The CDR3 spells CASSPGTGLSYSYEQYF. The CDR3 nucleotides read TGTGCCAGTAGTCCCGGGACAGGACTTTCCTACTCCTACGAGCAGTACTTC. This sequence joins TRBV19 and TRBJ2-7; 8 bases are shared with TRBD1. This CDR3 is 17 amino acids long. Per the germline V gene, CDR1 is LNHDA and CDR2 is SQIVND (reference sequence). Trimming took 5 bases from V and 0 from J; bases not matched to a gene: 12.

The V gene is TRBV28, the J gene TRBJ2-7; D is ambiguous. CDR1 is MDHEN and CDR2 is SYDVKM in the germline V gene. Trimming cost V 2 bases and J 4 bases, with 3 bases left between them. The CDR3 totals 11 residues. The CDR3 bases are TGTGCCAGCAGTTTACAGTACGAGCAGTACTTC. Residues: CASSLQYEQYF.

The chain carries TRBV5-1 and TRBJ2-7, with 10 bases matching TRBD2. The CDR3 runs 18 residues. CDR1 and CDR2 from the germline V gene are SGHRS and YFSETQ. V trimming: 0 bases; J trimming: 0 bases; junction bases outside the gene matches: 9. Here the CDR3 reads CASSLDASGGRYSYEQYF. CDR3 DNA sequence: TGCGCCAGCAGCTTGGATGCTAGCGGGGGCCGTTACTCCTACGAGCAGTACTTC.